This T cell receptor (beta chain) was obtained from a study of control samples from healthy donors and cancer patients. TCRdb's copy holds only in-frame clones and misses some; the assay was immunoSEQ multiplex PCR. The sample holds tens of thousands of clones, around 87% seen once. V was cut by 0 bases and J by 6 bases, with 11 bases left in between. The CDR3 spans 14 residues. Looked up from germline, CDR1 is SGHDN and CDR2 is FVKESK. The chain joins TRBV14 to TRBJ1-1, with TRBD1 as a possible D gene (5 bases). The sample comprised PBMCs. This sequence originates from a woman aged 60-70 years with lung cancer. The CDR3 here is CASSQEVGESEAFF. The CDR3 nucleotides are TGTGCCAGCAGCCAAGAGGTGGGGGAGTCTGAAGCTTTCTTT.